This T cell receptor beta chain was captured by sequencing in a study of OX40 agonist ivuxolimab in advanced cancers. Study-level results: Several nonresponders also turned out to have low normalized T-cell clonal expansion. The study found that CD8+ T cells averaged more expanded clones than CD4+.

The repertoire was sequenced with immunoSEQ multiplex PCR; TCRdb's copy has only in-frame clones and lacks some. Among 50,000 to 55,000 clones, over 80% were seen once, and the ten largest hold approximately 1.7%. As to this clone: Its specificity is not known.

The receptor comes from an adult with an advanced solid tumor such as melanoma, head and neck, liver or kidney cancer. The input for sequencing was CD4+ or CD8+ T cells sorted from blood, taken in a trial of the OX40 agonist ivuxolimab.

CDR3 sequence: CASSPSSGANVLTF. CDR3 in DNA: TGTGCCAGCAGCCCCTCCTCTGGGGCCAACGTCCTGACTTTC. The genes are TRBV6-5 and TRBJ2-6; D call uncertain. The CDR3 is 14 amino acids. The germline V gene encodes CDR1 MNHEY and CDR2 SVGAGI. The V and J ends lost 6 bases and 0 bases respectively, with 6 bases between them.